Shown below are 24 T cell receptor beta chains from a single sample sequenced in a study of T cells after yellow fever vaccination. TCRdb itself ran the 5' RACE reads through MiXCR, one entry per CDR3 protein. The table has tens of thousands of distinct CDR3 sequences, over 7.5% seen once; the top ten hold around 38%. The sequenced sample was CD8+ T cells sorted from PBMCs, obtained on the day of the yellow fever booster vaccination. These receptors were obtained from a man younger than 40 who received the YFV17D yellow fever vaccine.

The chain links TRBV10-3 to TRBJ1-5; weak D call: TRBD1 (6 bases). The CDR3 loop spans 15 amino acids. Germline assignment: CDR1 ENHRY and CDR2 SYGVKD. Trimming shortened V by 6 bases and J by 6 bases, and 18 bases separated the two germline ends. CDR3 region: CAISAPGGPGQPQHF. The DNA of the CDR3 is TGTGCCATCAGCGCCCCGGGGGGGCCTGGTCAGCCCCAGCATTTT.

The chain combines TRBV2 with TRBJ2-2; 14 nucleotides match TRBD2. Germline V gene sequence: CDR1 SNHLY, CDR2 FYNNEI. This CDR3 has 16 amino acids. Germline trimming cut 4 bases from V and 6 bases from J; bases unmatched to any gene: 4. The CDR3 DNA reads TGTGCCAGCAGTGTGGGACTAGCGGGAGTCGCCGGGGAGCTGTTTTTT. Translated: CASSVGLAGVAGELFF.

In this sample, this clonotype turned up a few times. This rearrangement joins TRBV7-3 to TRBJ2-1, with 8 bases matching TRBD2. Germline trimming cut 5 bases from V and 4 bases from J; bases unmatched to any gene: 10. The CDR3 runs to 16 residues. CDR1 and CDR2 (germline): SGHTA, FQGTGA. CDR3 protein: CASSPPGAGAYNEQFF. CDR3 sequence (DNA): TGTGCCAGCAGCCCGCCGGGAGCGGGAGCTTACAATGAGCAGTTCTTC.

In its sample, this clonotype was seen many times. DNA of the CDR3: TGTGCCACCAGTGATCCGGGACAGGGGGCTACCGGGGAGCTGTTTTTT. Protein product: CATSDPGQGATGELFF. The J gene is TRBJ2-2, the V gene TRBV24-1, with 12 nucleotides matching TRBD1. CDR1 is KGHDR and CDR2 is SFDVKD in the germline V gene. The CDR3 covers 16 residues. J gave up 5 bases and V 3 bases, and 3 bases lay outside the gene matches.

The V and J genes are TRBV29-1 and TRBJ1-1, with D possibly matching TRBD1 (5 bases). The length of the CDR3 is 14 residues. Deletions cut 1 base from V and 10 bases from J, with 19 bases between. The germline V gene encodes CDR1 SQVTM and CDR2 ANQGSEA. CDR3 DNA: TGCAGCGTTGAAGGTCGAGGGGTCGCTCCCCCAGCTTTCTTT. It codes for CSVEGRGVAPPAFF.

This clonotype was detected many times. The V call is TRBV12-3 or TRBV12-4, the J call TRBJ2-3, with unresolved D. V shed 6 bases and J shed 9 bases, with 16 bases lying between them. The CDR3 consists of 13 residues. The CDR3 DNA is TGTGCCAGCAGCCCCCTACGCGAGGCGACGCAGTATTTT. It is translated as CASSPLREATQYF.

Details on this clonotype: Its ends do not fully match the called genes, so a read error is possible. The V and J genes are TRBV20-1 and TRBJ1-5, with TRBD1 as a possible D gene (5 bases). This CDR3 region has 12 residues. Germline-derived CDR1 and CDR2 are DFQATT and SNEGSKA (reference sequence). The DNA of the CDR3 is TGCAGTGCGATGGGACCAAATCAGGCCCAGCATTTT. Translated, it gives CSAMGPNQAQHF.

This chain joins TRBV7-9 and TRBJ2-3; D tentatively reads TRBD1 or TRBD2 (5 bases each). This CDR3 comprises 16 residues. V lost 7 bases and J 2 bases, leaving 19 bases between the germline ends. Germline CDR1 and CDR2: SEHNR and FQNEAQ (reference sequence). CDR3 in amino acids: CASTGRGQLYTDTQYF. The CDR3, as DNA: TGTGCCAGCACCGGACGGGGCCAACTTTACACAGATACGCAGTATTTT.

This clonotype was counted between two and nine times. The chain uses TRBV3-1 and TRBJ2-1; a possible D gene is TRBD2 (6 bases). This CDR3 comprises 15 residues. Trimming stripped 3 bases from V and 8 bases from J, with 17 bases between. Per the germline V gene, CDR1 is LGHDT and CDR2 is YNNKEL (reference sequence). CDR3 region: CASSHYSGSGDEQFF. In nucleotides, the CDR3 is TGTGCCAGCAGCCATTATTCCGGGAGTGGGGATGAGCAGTTCTTC.

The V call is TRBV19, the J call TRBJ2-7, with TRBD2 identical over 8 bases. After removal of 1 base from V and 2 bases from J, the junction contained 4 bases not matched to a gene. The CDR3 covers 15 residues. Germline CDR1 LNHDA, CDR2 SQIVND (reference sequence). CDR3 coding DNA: TGTGCCAGTAGTATAGCCGATAGCGGGGCCTACGAGCAGTACTTC. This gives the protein CASSIADSGAYEQYF.

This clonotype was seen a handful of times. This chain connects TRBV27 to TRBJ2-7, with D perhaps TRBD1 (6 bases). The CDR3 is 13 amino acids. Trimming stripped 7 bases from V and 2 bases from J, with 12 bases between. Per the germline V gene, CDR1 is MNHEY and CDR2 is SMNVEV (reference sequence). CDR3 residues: CASTRGPPYEQYF. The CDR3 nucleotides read TGTGCCAGCACCAGGGGCCCTCCCTACGAGCAGTACTTC.

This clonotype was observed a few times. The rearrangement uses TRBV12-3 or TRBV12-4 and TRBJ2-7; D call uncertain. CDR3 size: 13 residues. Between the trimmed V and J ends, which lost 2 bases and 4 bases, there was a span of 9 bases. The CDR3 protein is CASSLTQPYEQYF. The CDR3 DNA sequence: TGTGCCAGCAGTTTAACCCAGCCGTACGAGCAGTACTTC.

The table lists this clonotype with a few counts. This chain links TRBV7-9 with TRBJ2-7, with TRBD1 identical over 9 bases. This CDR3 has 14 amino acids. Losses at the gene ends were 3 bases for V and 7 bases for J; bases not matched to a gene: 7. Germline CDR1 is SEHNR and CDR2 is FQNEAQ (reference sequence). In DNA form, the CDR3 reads TGTGCCAGCAGCTTGGACAGGGGAGGTAGTGAGCAGTACTTC. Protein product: CASSLDRGGSEQYF.

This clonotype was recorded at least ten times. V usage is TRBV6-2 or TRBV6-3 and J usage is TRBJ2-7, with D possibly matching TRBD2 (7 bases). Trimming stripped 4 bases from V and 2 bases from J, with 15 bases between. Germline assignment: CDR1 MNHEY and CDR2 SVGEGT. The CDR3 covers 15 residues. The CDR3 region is CASSSRTRGTYEQYF. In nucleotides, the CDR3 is TGTGCCAGCAGTTCTCGGACTAGGGGGACCTACGAGCAGTACTTC.

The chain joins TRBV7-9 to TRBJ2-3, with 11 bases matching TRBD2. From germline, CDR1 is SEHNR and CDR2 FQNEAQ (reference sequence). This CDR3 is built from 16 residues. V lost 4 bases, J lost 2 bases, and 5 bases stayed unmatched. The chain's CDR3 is CASSSGLAANTDTQYF. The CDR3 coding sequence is TGTGCCAGCAGCTCGGGACTAGCGGCCAACACAGATACGCAGTATTTT.

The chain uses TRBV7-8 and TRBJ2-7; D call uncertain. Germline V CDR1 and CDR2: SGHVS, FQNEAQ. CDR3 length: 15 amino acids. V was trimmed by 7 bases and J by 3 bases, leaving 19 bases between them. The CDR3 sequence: CASIPIIIDNYEQYF. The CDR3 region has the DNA TGTGCCAGCATCCCCATAATAATAGACAACTACGAGCAGTACTTC. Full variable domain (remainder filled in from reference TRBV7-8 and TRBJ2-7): GAGVSQSPRYKVAKRGQDVALRCDPISGHVSLFWYQQALGQGPEFLTYFQNEAQLDKSGLPSDRFFAERPEGSVSTLKIQRTQQEDSAVYLCASIPIIIDNYEQYFGPGTRLTVT.

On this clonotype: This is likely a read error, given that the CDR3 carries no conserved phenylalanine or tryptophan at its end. The CDR3 loop is CASSPSTGLTYEQYL. CDR3 coding DNA: TGTGCCAGCAGCCCCAGCACGGGACTAACCTACGAGCAGTACTTG. V and J are TRBV7-9 and TRBJ2-7; TRBD2 matches 7 bases. The CDR3 runs 15 residues. With 5 bases clipped from V and 2 bases from J, the junction kept 9 bases outside the gene matches. Germline CDR1 is SEHNR and CDR2 is FQNEAQ (reference sequence).

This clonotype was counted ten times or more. The CDR3 sequence is CSARDLLLYEQYF. As DNA, the CDR3 is TGCAGTGCTAGAGATTTGCTACTCTACGAGCAGTACTTC. The rearrangement links TRBV20-1 to TRBJ2-7; D is unresolved. The germline V and J ends were trimmed by 0 bases and 3 bases, with 9 bases remaining between them. CDR1 DFQATT and CDR2 SNEGSKA come from the germline V gene (reference sequence). This CDR3 is built from 13 residues.

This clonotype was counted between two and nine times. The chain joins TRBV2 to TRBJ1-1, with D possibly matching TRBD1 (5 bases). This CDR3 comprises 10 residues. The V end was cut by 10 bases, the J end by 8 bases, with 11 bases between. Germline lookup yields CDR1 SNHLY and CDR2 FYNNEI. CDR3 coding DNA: TGTGCCATTACGGGGGGGGAAGCTTTCTTT. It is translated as CAITGGEAFF.

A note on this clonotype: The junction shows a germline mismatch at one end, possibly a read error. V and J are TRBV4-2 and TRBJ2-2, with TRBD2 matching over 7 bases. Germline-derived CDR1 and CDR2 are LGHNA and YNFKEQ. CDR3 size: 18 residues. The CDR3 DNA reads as TGTGCCTGCAGCCCAGCGGGGAGCGGGTTAGGGAACACCGGGGAGCTGTTTTTT. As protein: CACSPAGSGLGNTGELFF.

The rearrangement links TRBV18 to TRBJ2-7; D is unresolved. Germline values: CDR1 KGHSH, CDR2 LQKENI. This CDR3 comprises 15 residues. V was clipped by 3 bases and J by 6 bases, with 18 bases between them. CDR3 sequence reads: CASSPPIRDPTEQYF. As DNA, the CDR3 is TGTGCCAGCTCACCTCCAATACGAGACCCTACCGAGCAGTACTTC.

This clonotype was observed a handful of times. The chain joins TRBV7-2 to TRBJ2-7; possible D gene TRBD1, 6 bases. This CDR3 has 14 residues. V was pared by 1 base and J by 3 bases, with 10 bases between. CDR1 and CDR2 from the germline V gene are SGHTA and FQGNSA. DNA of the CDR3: TGTGCCAGCAGCTTAGGCACAGGGATCTACGAGCAGTACTTC. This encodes CASSLGTGIYEQYF.

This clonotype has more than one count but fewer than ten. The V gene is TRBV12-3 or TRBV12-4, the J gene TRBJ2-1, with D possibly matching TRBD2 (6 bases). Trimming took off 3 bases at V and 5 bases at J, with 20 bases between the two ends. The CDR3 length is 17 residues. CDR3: CASSFARDRDWDNEQFF. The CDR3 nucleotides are TGTGCCAGCAGTTTCGCCCGGGACCGGGACTGGGACAATGAGCAGTTCTTC.

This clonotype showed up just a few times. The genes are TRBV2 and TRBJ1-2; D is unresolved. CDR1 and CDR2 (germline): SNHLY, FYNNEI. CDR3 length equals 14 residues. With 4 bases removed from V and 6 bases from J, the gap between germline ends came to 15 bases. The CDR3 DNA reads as TGTGCCAGCAGTGGGGCCGAACAACGGGATGGCTACACCTTC. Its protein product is CASSGAEQRDGYTF.